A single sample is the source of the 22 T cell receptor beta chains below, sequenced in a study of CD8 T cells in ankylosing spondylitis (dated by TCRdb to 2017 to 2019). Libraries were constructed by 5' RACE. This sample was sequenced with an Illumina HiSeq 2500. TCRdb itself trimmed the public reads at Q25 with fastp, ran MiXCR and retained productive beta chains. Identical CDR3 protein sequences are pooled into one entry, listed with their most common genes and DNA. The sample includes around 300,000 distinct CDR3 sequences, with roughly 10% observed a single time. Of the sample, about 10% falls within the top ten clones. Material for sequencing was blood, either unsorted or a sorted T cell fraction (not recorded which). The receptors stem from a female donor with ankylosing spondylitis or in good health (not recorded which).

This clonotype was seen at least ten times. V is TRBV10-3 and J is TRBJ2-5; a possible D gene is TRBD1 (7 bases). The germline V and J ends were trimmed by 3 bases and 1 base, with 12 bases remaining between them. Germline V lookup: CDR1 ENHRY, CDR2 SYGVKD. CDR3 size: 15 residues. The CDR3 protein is CAISERRGAQETQYF. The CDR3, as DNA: TGTGCCATCAGTGAACGCAGGGGGGCCCAAGAGACCCAGTACTTC.

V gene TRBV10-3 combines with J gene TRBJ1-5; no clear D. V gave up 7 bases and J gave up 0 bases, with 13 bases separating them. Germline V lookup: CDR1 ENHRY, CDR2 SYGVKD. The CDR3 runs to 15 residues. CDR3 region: CAIKRTVYSNQPQHF. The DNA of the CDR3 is TGTGCCATCAAACGGACGGTGTATAGCAATCAGCCCCAGCATTTT.

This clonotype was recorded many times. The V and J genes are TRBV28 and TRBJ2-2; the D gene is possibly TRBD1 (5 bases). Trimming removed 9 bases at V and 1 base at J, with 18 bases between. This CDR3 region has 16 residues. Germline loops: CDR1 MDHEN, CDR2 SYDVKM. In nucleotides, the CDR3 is TGTGCCAGGAAAAGCCTGGGGCACCTGAACACCGGGGAGCTGTTTTTT. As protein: CARKSLGHLNTGELFF.

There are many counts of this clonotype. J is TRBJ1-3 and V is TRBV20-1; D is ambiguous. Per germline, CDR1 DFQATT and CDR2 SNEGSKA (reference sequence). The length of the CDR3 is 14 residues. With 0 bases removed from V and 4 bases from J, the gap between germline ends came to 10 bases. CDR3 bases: TGCAGTGCTAGAGATACGGGGAAAGGAAACACCATATATTTT. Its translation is CSARDTGKGNTIYF.

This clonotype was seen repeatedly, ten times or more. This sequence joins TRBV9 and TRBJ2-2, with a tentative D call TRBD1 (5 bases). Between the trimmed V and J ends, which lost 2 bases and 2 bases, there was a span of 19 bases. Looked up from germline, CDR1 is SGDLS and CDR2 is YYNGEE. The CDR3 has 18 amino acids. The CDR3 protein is CASSVQTGIPINTGELFF. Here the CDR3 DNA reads TGTGCCAGCAGCGTTCAAACAGGAATCCCCATCAACACCGGGGAGCTGTTTTTT. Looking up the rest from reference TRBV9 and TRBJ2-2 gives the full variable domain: DSGVTQTPKHLITATGQRVTLRCSPRSGDLSVYWYQQSLDQGLQFLIQYYNGEERAKGNILERFSAQQFPDLHSELNLSSLELGDSALYFCASSVQTGIPINTGELFFGEGSRLTVL.

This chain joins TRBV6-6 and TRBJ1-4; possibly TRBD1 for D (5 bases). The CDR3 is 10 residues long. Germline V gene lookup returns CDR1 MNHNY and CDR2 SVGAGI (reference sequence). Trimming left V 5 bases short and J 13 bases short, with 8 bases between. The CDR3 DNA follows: TGTGCCAGCAGTCGGGACCGACTGTTTTTT. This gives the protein CASSRDRLFF.

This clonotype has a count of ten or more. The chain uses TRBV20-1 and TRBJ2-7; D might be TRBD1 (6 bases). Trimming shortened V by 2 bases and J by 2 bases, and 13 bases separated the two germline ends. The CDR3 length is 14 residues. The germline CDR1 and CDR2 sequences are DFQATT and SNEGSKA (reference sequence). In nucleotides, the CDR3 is TGCAGTGCTAGACCCCGGGACAAACCCTACGAGCAGTACTTC. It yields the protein CSARPRDKPYEQYF.

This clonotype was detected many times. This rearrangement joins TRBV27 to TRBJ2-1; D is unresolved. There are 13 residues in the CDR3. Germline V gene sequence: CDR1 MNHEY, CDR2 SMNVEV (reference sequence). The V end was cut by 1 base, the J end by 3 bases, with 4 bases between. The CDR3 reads CASSLYSYNEQFF. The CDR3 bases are TGTGCCAGCAGTTTATATAGCTACAATGAGCAGTTCTTC.

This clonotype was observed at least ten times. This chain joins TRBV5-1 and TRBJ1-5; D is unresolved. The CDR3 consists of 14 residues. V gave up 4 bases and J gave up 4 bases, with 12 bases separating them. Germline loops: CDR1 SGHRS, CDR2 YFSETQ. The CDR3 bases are TGCGCCAGCAGCCTGGGTGGTGGTAATCAGCCCCAGCATTTT. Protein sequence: CASSLGGGNQPQHF.

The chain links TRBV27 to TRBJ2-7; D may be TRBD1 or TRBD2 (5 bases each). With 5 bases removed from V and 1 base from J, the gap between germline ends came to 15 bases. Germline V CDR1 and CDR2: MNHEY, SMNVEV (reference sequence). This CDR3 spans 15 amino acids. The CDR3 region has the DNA TGTGCCAGCAGTCCCCGGCCGGGGCGATCCTACGAGCAGTACTTC. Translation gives CASSPRPGRSYEQYF.

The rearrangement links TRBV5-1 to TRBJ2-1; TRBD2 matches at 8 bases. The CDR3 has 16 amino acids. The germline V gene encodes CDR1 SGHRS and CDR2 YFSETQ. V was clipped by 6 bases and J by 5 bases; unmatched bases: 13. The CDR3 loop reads CASTPSGSFWDNEQFF. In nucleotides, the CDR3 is TGCGCCAGCACCCCGAGCGGGAGCTTTTGGGACAATGAGCAGTTCTTC.

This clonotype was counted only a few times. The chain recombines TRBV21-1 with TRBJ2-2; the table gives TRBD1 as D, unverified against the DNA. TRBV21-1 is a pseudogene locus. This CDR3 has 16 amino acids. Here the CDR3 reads CASSKAGTKNTGELFF. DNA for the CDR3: TGTGCCAGCAGCAAGGCCGGGACAAAGAACACCGGGGAGCTGTTTTTT.

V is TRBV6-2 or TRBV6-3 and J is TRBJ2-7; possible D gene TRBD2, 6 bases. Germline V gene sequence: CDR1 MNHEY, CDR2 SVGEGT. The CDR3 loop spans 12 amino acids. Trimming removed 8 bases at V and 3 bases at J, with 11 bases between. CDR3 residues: CASAGTLYEQYF. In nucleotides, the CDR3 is TGTGCCAGCGCCGGGACTCTCTACGAGCAGTACTTC.

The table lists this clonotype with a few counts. CDR3 nucleotides: TGTGCCAGCAGCTCACAGCTGGCCGCAAATGACGGGGAGCTGTTTTTT. Translating it yields CASSSQLAANDGELFF. The gene calls are TRBV7-9 and TRBJ2-2; D not resolved. Germline CDR1 and CDR2: SEHNR and FQNEAQ (reference sequence). This CDR3 is built from 16 residues. Between the trimmed V and J ends, which lost 4 bases and 7 bases, there was a span of 19 bases.

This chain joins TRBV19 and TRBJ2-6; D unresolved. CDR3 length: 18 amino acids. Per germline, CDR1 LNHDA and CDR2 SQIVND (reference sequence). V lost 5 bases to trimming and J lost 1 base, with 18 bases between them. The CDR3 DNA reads TGTGCCAGTAGTCCTCTGGCCAGGCCCCGTTCTGGGGCCAACGTCCTGACTTTC. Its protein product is CASSPLARPRSGANVLTF. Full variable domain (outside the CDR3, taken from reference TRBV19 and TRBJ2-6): DGGITQSPKYLFRKEGQNVTLSCEQNLNHDAMYWYRQDPGQGLRLIYYSQIVNDFQKGDIAEGYSVSREKKESFPLTVTSAQKNPTAFYLCASSPLARPRSGANVLTFGAGSRLTVL.

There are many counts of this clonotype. This CDR3 reads CSAPTGNQPQHF. In DNA form, the CDR3 reads TGCAGTGCCCCTACAGGGAACCAGCCCCAGCATTTT. The gene calls are TRBV20-1 and TRBJ1-5; tentative D call: TRBD1 (6 bases). V was trimmed by 6 bases and J by 7 bases, leaving 13 bases between them. Looked up from germline, CDR1 is DFQATT and CDR2 is SNEGSKA (reference sequence). CDR3 length equals 12 residues.

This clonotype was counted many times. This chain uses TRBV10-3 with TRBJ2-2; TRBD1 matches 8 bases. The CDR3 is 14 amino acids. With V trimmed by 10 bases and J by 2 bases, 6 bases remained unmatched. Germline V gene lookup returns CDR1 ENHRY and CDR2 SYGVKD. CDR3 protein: CASRTGPNTGELFF. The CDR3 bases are TGTGCCAGCCGGACAGGGCCAAACACCGGGGAGCTGTTTTTT.

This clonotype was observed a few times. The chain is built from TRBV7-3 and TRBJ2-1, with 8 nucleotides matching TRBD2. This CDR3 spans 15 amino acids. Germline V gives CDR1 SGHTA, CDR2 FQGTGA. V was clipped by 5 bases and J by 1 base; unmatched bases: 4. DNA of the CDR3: TGTGCCAGCAGCCCTTTAGCGGGATCCTACAATGAGCAGTTCTTC. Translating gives CASSPLAGSYNEQFF.

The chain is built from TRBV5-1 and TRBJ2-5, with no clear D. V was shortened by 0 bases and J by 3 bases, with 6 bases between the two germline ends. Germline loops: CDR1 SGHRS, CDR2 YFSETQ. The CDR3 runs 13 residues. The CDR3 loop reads CASSLARKETQYF. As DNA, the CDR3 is TGCGCCAGCAGCTTGGCACGGAAAGAGACCCAGTACTTC.

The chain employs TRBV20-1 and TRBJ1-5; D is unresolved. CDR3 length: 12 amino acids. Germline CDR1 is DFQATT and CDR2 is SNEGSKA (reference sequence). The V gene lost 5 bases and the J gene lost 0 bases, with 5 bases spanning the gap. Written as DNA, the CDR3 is TGCAGTGCTCAGCATAGCAATCAGCCCCAGCATTTT. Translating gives CSAQHSNQPQHF.

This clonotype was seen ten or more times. The CDR3 bases are TGCGCCAGCCGGAGGACTTCGGGGACTATTACCTACAATGAGCAGTTCTTC. Amino acids: CASRRTSGTITYNEQFF. V usage is TRBV5-1 and J usage is TRBJ2-1; 7 positions match TRBD2. Unmatched junction bases numbered 15, after V lost 7 bases and J lost 2 bases. Germline V gene data show CDR1 as SGHRS and CDR2 as YFSETQ. The CDR3 loop spans 17 amino acids.

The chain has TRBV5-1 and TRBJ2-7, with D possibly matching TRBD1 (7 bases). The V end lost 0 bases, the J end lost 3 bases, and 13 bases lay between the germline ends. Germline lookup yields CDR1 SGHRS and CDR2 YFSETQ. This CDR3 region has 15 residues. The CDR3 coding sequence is TGCGCCAGCAGCTTGGATCCAGGGGGGAACTACGAGCAGTACTTC. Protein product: CASSLDPGGNYEQYF.